This TCR beta chain comes out of a study of OX40 agonist ivuxolimab in advanced cancers. The assay was immunoSEQ multiplex PCR, and TCRdb's table has in-frame clones only and misses some. The sample holds about 81,000 clones, around 84% seen once. The germline V gene has CDR1 SGHVS and CDR2 FNYEAQ. The CDR3 extends over 14 amino acids. V shed 4 bases, J shed 10 bases, and the junction held 5 bases outside the gene matches. The TCR originated in an adult with an advanced solid tumor such as melanoma, head and neck, liver or kidney cancer. This sequence joins TRBV7-6 and TRBJ1-6; the match to TRBD1 covers 9 bases. Sequences were derived from CD4+ or CD8+ T cells sorted from blood, sampled in a trial of the OX40 agonist ivuxolimab. The CDR3 loop reads CASSSGQGRSPLHF. Written as DNA, the CDR3 is TGTGCCAGCAGCTCGGGACAGGGCAGGTCACCCCTCCACTTT. Looking up the rest from reference TRBV7-6 and TRBJ1-6 gives the full variable domain: GAGVSQSPRYKVTKRGQDVALRCDPISGHVSLYWYRQALGQGPEFLTYFNYEAQQDKSGLPNDRFSAERPEGSISTLTIQRTEQRDSAMYRCASSSGQGRSPLHFGNGTRLTVT.